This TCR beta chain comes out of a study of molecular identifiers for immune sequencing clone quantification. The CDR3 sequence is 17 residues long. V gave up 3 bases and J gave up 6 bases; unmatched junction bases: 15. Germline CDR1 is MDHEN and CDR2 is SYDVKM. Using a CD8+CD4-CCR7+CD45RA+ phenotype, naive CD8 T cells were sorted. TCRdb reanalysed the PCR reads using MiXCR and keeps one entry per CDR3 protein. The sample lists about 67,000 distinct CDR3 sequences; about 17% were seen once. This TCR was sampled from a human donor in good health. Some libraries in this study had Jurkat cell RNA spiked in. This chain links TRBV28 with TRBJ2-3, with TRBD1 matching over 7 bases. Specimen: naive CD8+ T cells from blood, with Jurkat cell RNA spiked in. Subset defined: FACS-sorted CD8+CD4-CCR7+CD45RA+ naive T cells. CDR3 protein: CASSFGSRGLSKDTQYF. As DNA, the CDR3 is TGTGCCAGCAGTTTTGGGTCGAGGGGGCTTTCCAAGGATACGCAGTATTTT.